This passage covers 5 T cell receptor beta chains from one sample sequenced in a study of OX40 agonist ivuxolimab in advanced cancers. The protocol was immunoSEQ multiplex PCR, while the TCRdb copy is restricted to in-frame clones and leaves out a portion. The sample contains roughly 90,000 clones, about 90% of which appear only once. This specimen was CD4+ or CD8+ T cells sorted from blood, taken in a trial of the OX40 agonist ivuxolimab. The receptors here all came from an adult with an advanced solid tumor such as melanoma, head and neck, liver or kidney cancer.

The genes are TRBV7-2 and TRBJ1-2; a weak D match, TRBD1 (5 bases). CDR1 and CDR2 (germline): SGHTA, FQGNSA. Trimming shortened V by 1 base and J by 8 bases, and 23 bases separated the two germline ends. CDR3 length: 17 residues. In DNA, the CDR3 is TGTGCCAGCAGCTTAGGCATGGAAGGACACCGGGGCGGAGGCTACACCTTC. This gives the protein CASSLGMEGHRGGGYTF.

The chain uses TRBV30 and TRBJ2-7; 8 bases are a match to TRBD1. Germline trimming cut 2 bases from V and 5 bases from J; bases unmatched to any gene: 8. Germline V CDR1 and CDR2: GTSNPN, SVGIG (reference sequence). The CDR3 is 14 amino acids. In nucleotides, the CDR3 is TGTGCCTGGAGTCTCGGGACAGGAGTGGACGAGCAGTACTTC. As protein: CAWSLGTGVDEQYF.

The V and J genes are TRBV18 and TRBJ2-7; 8 bases match TRBD1. The junction had 4 bases not matched to a gene; V was cut back by 3 bases and J by 3 bases. Germline CDR1 KGHSH, CDR2 LQKENI. The CDR3 contains 14 residues. The CDR3 region is CASSPGDRRYEQYF. CDR3 DNA sequence: TGTGCCAGCTCACCGGGGGACAGGCGCTACGAGCAGTACTTC.

The chain recombines TRBV20-1 with TRBJ2-7; D is undetermined. In germline, CDR1 is DFQATT, CDR2 SNEGSKA (reference sequence). V lost 3 bases and J 4 bases, leaving 7 bases between the germline ends. This CDR3 has 11 residues. The CDR3 region has the DNA TGCAGTGCTAGCGACCCATACGAGCAGTACTTC. This gives the protein CSASDPYEQYF.

The chain uses TRBV27 and TRBJ2-2, with 8 bases lining up with TRBD1. Germline V gene sequence: CDR1 MNHEY, CDR2 SMNVEV (reference sequence). The V and J ends lost 7 bases and 3 bases, in that order; junction bases with no gene match: 4. CDR3 size: 14 residues. CDR3 nucleotides: TGTGCCAGCAAGGGGACAGGAGACACCGGGGAGCTGTTTTTT. This encodes CASKGTGDTGELFF.